What follows are 21 T cell receptor beta chains derived from one specimen sequenced in a study of T cell clusters in autoimmune cytopenias. TRB was amplified from around 0.25 ug of peripheral blood genomic DNA per sample. One tube held mixed TRB-A and TRB-B primer pools for touch-down PCR. From the multiplex PCR reads, TCRdb lists one entry per CDR3 protein and no DNA. The sample is made up of some 7,000 distinct CDR3 sequences, and the top ten hold more than 15% of it. Material for sequencing was peripheral blood. These receptor sequences come from a human donor with an autoimmune cytopenia or autoimmune hepatitis (not recorded which).

This clonotype shows up as medium-sized by frequency. The chain employs TRBV6-5 and TRBJ2-3; there is no DNA to check the TCRdb D call of TRBD2. Germline-derived CDR1 and CDR2 are MNHEY and SVGAGI. The CDR3 spans 15 residues. CDR3 sequence reads: CASSRGLAGTDTQYF.

This clonotype registers medium-sized (0.01 to 0.1%) by frequency. The chain combines TRBV6-6 with TRBJ2-1; the D gene TCRdb calls, TRBD2, cannot be checked with no DNA. This CDR3 has 14 amino acids. Germline CDR1 MNHNY, CDR2 SVGAGI (reference sequence). CDR3 residues: CASRLAGGYNEQFF.

The chain joins TRBV7-9 to TRBJ2-1. Germline V gene sequence: CDR1 SEHNR, CDR2 FQNEAQ (reference sequence). The CDR3 runs to 15 residues. The CDR3 spells CASSFLAGLINEQFF.

This rearrangement joins TRBV9 to TRBJ1-1; TCRdb outputs TRBD1, but without DNA this stays unchecked. The germline V gene encodes CDR1 SGDLS and CDR2 YYNGEE. The CDR3 totals 14 residues. Here the CDR3 reads CASSSTSRDTEAFF.

J is TRBJ1-2 and V is TRBV19; TCRdb names TRBD1, which stays unverified in the absence of DNA. The V gene's germline CDR1 is LNHDA and CDR2 SQIVND (reference sequence). The CDR3 totals 16 residues. CDR3: CAWSAHRGPRPYGYTF.

The chain carries TRBV7-2 and TRBJ2-3; TCRdb designates TRBD2, a call that cannot be tested without DNA. The CDR3 is made up of 16 amino acids. Germline lookup yields CDR1 SGHTA and CDR2 FQGNSA. CDR3 amino acids: CASSVGLAGATDTQYF. Full variable domain (missing parts from reference TRBV7-2 and TRBJ2-3): GAGVSQSPSNKVTEKGKDVELRCDPISGHTALYWYRQSLGQGLEFLIYFQGNSAPDKSGLPSDRFSAERTGGSVSTLTIQRTQQEDSAVYLCASSVGLAGATDTQYFGPGTRLTVL.

CDR3 sequence: CASSYLPGGYNEQFF. The chain employs TRBV6-6 and TRBJ2-1; the TRBD1 assignment by TCRdb is unverifiable without DNA. Germline V lookup: CDR1 MNHNY, CDR2 SVGAGI (reference sequence). The CDR3 has 15 amino acids.

Frequency places this clonotype as medium-sized. This chain connects TRBV19 to TRBJ2-3; TCRdb selects TRBD2, and the lack of DNA leaves this call unchecked. Germline V gene data show CDR1 as LNHDA and CDR2 as SQIVND (reference sequence). The length of the CDR3 is 13 residues. CDR3 loop: CASRTSDTDTQYF.

The rearrangement links TRBV5-1 to TRBJ2-7. Germline CDR1 SGHRS, CDR2 YFSETQ. The CDR3 length is 11 residues. The CDR3 spells CASSSDYEQYF. Looking up the rest from reference TRBV5-1 and TRBJ2-7 gives the full variable domain: KAGVTQTPRYLIKTRGQQVTLSCSPISGHRSVSWYQQTPGQGLQFLFEYFSETQRNKGNFPGRFSGRQFSNSRSEMNVSTLELGDSALYLCASSSDYEQYFGPGTRLTVT.

The J gene is TRBJ1-1, the V gene TRBV7-9; TCRdb gives TRBD1 as the D gene, but with no DNA this cannot be confirmed. Germline-derived CDR1 and CDR2 are SEHNR and FQNEAQ (reference sequence). CDR3 length equals 16 residues. CDR3 sequence: CASSLGGTGSSGGAFF.

CDR3 residues: CASSLSWGADTQYF. This chain joins TRBV27 and TRBJ2-3; TCRdb lists TRBD1, though no DNA is available to test this call. The V gene's germline CDR1 is MNHEY and CDR2 SMNVEV (reference sequence). The CDR3 is 14 amino acids.

This clonotype is identified as medium-sized from frequency. This chain links TRBV5-5 with TRBJ2-1; TCRdb's D call of TRBD1 is untestable without DNA. CDR1 SGHKS and CDR2 YYEKEE come from the germline V gene (reference sequence). The CDR3 is made up of 18 amino acids. The CDR3 loop reads CASSLDLPQRWMVNEQFF.

This clonotype registers medium-sized by frequency. V gene TRBV13 combines with J gene TRBJ2-5; the D call from TCRdb, TRBD2, cannot be confirmed without DNA. In germline, CDR1 is PRHDT, CDR2 FYEKMQ (reference sequence). The CDR3 has 18 amino acids. This CDR3 reads CASSLDGLAGGLEETQYF. Variable domain in full (rest from reference TRBV13 and TRBJ2-5): AAGVIQSPRHLIKEKRETATLKCYPIPRHDTVYWYQQGPGQDPQFLISFYEKMQSDKGSIPDRFSAQQFSDYHSELNMSSLELGDSALYFCASSLDGLAGGLEETQYFGPGTRLLVL.

CDR3 sequence: CASSPPGLPNNEQFF. This sequence joins TRBV18 and TRBJ2-1; TCRdb lists TRBD2, though no DNA is available to test this call. This CDR3 comprises 15 residues. Per germline, CDR1 KGHSH and CDR2 LQKENI.

This chain joins TRBV7-2 and TRBJ2-3; TCRdb lists TRBD1, though no DNA is available to test this call. The V gene's germline CDR1 is SGHTA and CDR2 FQGNSA. CDR3 length: 16 amino acids. CDR3 sequence reads: CASSQNPGGSTDTQYF.

The rearrangement joins TRBV18 to TRBJ2-1; TCRdb's D call, TRBD1, is unchecked because there is no DNA. The germline gives CDR1 KGHSH, CDR2 LQKENI. The CDR3 contains 13 residues. CDR3 region: CASSGQGANEQFF.

The J gene is TRBJ2-3, the V gene TRBV7-6; the D call of TRBD2 rests on TCRdb alone, since no DNA is present to check it. Germline V gene sequence: CDR1 SGHVS, CDR2 FNYEAQ. The CDR3 contains 16 residues. The CDR3 spells CASSLGTPDDTDTQYF.

In terms of frequency, this clonotype is medium-sized. The V call is TRBV7-3, the J call TRBJ2-6; the TRBD1 assignment by TCRdb is unverifiable without DNA. CDR1 and CDR2 from the germline V gene are SGHTA and FQGTGA. The CDR3 sequence is 14 residues long. This chain's CDR3 is CASSLGPGANVLTF. Based on the CDR3 plus reference TRBV7-3 and TRBJ2-6, the full variable domain is GAGVSQTPSNKVTEKGKYVELRCDPISGHTALYWYRQSLGQGPEFLIYFQGTGAADDSGLPNDRFFAVRPEGSVSTLKIQRTERGDSAVYLCASSLGPGANVLTFGAGSRLTVL.

This clonotype is classed as medium-sized by frequency. This chain joins TRBV29-1 and TRBJ2-7; TCRdb's D gene call, TRBD2, goes unchecked for lack of DNA. The CDR3 contains 13 residues. CDR1 and CDR2 (germline): SQVTM, ANQGSEA. The CDR3 spells CSVRTSGYYEQYF.

In terms of frequency, this clonotype is medium-sized. The rearrangement joins TRBV6-5 to TRBJ2-1; as DNA is missing, the TRBD2 call by TCRdb cannot be tested. Germline CDR1 is MNHEY and CDR2 is SVGAGI. The CDR3 extends over 18 amino acids. The CDR3 here is CASSPTSGGSSSYNEQFF.

J is TRBJ2-1 and V is TRBV6-1; the D call from TCRdb, TRBD2, cannot be confirmed without DNA. CDR1 and CDR2 from the germline V gene are MNHNS and SASEGT. The CDR3 consists of 13 residues. CDR3 in amino acids: CASSALRRGEQFF.